Here is one T cell receptor (beta chain) with its context. The data were obtained in a study of blood T cell repertoires in COVID-19. Background on the study: Researchers got acute and convalescent COVID-19 samples from the United States, Italy and Spain. Sample material is recorded as cDNA or gDNA derived from T cells, B-cell-depleted T cells, or PBMCs.

Per the original data handling: Nucleated cell number was recorded as an estimate derived from reference gene primer amplification. The protocol was immunoSEQ multiplex PCR, while the TCRdb copy is restricted to in-frame clones and leaves out a portion. That table furnishes V, J and clone size, whereas the DNA furnished D and trimming. The top ten clones hold roughly 11% of a sample with some 160,000 clones, 65% to 85% of them seen once. Trimming stripped 1 base from V and 4 bases from J, with 7 bases between. CDR3 length: 13 amino acids. The source is a man between 65 and 85 years old with active or convalescent COVID-19. V gene TRBV12-3 or TRBV12-4 combines with J gene TRBJ2-5; D unclear. The sample comprised peripheral blood. Here the CDR3 reads CASSLGARETQYF. The CDR3 region has the DNA TGTGCCAGCAGTTTAGGGGCCAGAGAGACCCAGTACTTC.